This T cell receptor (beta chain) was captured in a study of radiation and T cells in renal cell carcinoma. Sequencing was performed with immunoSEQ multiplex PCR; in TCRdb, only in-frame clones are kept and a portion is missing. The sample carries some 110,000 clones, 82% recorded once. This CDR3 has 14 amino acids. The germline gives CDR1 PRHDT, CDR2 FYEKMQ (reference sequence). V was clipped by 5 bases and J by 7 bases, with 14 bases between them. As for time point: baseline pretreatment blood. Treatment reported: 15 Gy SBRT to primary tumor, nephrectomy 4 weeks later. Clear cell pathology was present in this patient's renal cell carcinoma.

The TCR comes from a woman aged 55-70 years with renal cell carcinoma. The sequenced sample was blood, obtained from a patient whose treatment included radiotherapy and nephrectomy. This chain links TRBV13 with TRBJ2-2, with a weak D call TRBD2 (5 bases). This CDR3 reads CASSPDLRGGELFF. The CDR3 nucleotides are TGTGCCAGCAGCCCGGACCTCCGGGGCGGGGAGCTGTTTTTT. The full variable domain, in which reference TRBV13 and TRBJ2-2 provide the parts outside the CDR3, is AAGVIQSPRHLIKEKRETATLKCYPIPRHDTVYWYQQGPGQDPQFLISFYEKMQSDKGSIPDRFSAQQFSDYHSELNMSSLELGDSALYFCASSPDLRGGELFFGEGSRLTVL.